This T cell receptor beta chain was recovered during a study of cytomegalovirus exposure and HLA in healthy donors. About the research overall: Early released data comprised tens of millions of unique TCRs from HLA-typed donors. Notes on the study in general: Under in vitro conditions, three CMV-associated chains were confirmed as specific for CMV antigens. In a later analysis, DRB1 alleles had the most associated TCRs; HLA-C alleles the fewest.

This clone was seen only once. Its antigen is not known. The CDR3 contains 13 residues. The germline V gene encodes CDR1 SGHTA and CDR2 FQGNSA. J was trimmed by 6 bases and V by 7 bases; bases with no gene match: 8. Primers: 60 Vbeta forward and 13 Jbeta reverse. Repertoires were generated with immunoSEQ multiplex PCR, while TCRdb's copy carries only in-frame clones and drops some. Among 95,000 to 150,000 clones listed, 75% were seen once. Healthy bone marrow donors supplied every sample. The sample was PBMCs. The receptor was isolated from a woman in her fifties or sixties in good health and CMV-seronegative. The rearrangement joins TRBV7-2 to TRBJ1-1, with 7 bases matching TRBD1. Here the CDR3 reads CASIFGQAAEAFF. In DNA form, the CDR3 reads TGTGCCAGCATCTTTGGACAGGCAGCTGAAGCTTTCTTT.